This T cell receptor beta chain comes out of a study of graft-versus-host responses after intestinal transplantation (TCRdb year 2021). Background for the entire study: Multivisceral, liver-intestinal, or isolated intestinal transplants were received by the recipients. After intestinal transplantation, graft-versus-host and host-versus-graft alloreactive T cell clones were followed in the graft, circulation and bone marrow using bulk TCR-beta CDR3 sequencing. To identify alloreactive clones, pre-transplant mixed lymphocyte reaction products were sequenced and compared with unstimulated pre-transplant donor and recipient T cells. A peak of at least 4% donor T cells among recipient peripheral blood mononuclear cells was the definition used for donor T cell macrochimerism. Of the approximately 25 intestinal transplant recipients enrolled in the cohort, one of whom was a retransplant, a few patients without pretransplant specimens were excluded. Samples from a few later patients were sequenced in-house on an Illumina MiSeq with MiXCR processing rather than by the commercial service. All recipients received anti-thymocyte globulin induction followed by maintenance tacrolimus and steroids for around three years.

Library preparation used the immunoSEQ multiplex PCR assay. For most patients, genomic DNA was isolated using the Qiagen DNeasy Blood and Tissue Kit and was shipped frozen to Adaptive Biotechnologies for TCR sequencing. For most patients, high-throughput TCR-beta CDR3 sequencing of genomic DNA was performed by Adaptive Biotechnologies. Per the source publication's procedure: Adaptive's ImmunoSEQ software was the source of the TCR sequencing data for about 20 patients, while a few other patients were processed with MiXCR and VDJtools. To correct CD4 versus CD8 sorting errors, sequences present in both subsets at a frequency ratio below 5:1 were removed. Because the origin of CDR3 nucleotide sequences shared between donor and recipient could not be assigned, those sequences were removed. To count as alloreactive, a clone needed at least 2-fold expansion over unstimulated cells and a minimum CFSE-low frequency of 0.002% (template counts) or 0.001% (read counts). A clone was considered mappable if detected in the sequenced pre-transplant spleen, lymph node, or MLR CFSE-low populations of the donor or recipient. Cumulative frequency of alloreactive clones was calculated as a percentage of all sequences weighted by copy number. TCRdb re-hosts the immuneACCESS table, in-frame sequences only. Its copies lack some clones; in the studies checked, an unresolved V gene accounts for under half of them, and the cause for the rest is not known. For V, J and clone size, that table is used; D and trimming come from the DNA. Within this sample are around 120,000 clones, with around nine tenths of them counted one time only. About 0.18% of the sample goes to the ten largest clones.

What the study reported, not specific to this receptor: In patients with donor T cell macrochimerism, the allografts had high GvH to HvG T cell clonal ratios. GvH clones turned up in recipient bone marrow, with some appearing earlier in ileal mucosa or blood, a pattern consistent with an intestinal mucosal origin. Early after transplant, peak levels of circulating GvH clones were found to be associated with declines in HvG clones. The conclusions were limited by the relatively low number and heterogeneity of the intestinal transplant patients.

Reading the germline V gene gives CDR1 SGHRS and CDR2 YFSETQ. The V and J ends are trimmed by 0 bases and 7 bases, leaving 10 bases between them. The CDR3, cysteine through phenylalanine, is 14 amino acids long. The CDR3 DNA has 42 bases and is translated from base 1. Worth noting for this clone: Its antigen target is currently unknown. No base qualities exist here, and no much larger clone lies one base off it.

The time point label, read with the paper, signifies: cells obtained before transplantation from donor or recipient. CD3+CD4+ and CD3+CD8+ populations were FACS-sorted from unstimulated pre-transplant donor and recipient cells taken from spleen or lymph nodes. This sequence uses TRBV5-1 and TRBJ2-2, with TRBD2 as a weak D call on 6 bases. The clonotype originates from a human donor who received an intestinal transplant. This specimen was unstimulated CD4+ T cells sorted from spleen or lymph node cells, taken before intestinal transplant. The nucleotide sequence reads TGCGCCAGCAGCTTGGAGGGCGGGGACGGGGAGCTGTTTTTT. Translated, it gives CASSLEGGDGELFF.